The clone carrying this TCR beta chain was detected a few times. What it binds is unknown. The CDR3 is made up of 10 amino acids. V was clipped by 1 base and J by 8 bases, with 4 bases between them. The germline gives CDR1 DFQATT, CDR2 SNEGSKA (reference sequence). The sample belongs to a study of T-cell reconstitution after alpha-beta-depleted transplantation in children. Researchers prepared the TCRbeta library using unique molecular identifiers, the study reports. TCRdb ran MiXCR on the PCR reads and lists one entry per CDR3 protein. The sample lists approximately 520,000 distinct CDR3 sequences, over 10% occurring once. Study conclusions and caveats: Hyperexpanded clones declined; after one year, newly produced T cells mostly supplied diversity. Several hundred expanded graft clones reportedly were the source of alpha-beta T cells about two months after transplant.

Sequenced here: PBMCs, mostly from graft donor cells, sampled 180 days after TCRalphabeta/CD19-depleted stem cell transplant. This receptor was identified in a female patient aged 2-9 years who had a stem cell transplant for aplastic anemia, so the T cells may come from the graft donor. This chain uses TRBV20-1 with TRBJ2-3; D remains ambiguous. The CDR3 spells CSARVGTQYF. The DNA of the CDR3 is TGCAGTGCTAGAGTTGGTACGCAGTATTTT.